The rows below give T cell receptor beta chains drawn from one sample of a study of Ad26.COV2.S vaccination and SARS-CoV-2 variants. Method: immunoSEQ multiplex PCR; TCRdb's copy keeps in-frame clones and lacks some. This table has about 440,000 clones, around 90% appearing once. The material was peripheral blood, obtained in a trial of Ad26.COV2.S vaccine versus placebo. These receptor sequences come from a person aged 18-60 years who received the Ad26.COV2.S COVID-19 vaccine or a placebo. CDR3s leave out the opening cysteine and the closing phenylalanine or tryptophan.

TRBV7-2,TRBJ1-5,ATLYQPQH
TRBV6-2/TRBV6-3,TRBJ2-7,ASSASGLNYEQY
TRBV28,TRBJ1-6,ASSFIDREPPPLH
TRBV30,TRBJ2-1,ALWGGSSYNEQF
TRBV5-4,TRBJ2-5,ASSLAETQY
TRBV28,TRBJ1-1,ASSSEGRRTEAF
TRBV5-6,TRBJ2-2,ASSHENTGELF
TRBV5-8,TRBJ2-7,ASSRLLPYEQY
TRBV7-3,TRBJ1-5,ASSPDGGSNQPQH
TRBV18,TRBJ1-1,ASSPLGQSNTEAF
TRBV6-6,TRBJ2-7,ASSRANNYEQY
TRBV5-5,TRBJ2-7,ASSLGLAMLEQY
TRBV11-3,TRBJ2-7,ASSLGGTGGEQY
TRBV27,TRBJ1-2,ASRDRVHGYT
TRBV9,TRBJ1-6,ASSVGQGSDSPLH
TRBV12-3/TRBV12-4,TRBJ2-5,ASSLGGGETQY
TRBV19,TRBJ2-1,ASSMVGTSGPYNEQF
TRBV19,TRBJ1-5,ASSIGGGQPQH
TRBV6-6,TRBJ2-5,ASSPLETQY
TRBV27,TRBJ1-3,ASSLSGPAMRGNTIY
TRBV27,TRBJ2-2,ASSFQASGFVGTGELF
TRBV7-9,TRBJ2-7,ASSLAPGDPYEQY
TRBV19,TRBJ2-1,ASSPQRLYNEQF
TRBV2,TRBJ2-7,ASSLERFYEQY
TRBV4-3,TRBJ1-2,ASSQDRGNGYT
TRBV5-1,TRBJ2-5,ASSLFAGQETQY
TRBV6-5,TRBJ2-1,ATMGDGLAGYEQF
TRBV7-6,TRBJ1-1,ASSLQGRVLNTEAF
TRBV18,TRBJ2-2,ASSPLSVSFTGELF
TRBV24-1,TRBJ2-1,ATREETSGAEQF
TRBV6-5,TRBJ1-6,ASTQMDPSPLH
TRBV4-3,TRBJ1-2,ASSQDLGGVRGYT
TRBV6-5,TRBJ2-1,ASSQDRGRFNEQF
TRBV28,TRBJ2-7,ASREGSPYEQY
TRBV2,TRBJ1-5,ASSPSWGGNQPQH
TRBV10-3,TRBJ2-1,AISEGTNEQF
TRBV11-2,TRBJ2-1,ASSFLDEQF
TRBV7-9,TRBJ2-1,ASSLARAAGGPSYNEQF
TRBV7-2,TRBJ2-1,ASSLAAGGYNEQF
TRBV29-1,TRBJ2-7,SVGDYEQY
TRBV4-3,TRBJ2-5,ASSQGGSSGLGGETQY
TRBV28,TRBJ1-2,ASSRGFWGYT
TRBV19,TRBJ2-7,ASRALAGGYEQY
TRBV10-3,TRBJ2-3,AIRPGLASNTDTQY
TRBV27,TRBJ1-6,ASKPPGNSPLH
TRBV7-9,TRBJ1-4,ASSPTGSRNSEKLF
TRBV9,TRBJ1-1,ASSVTSGRAEAF
TRBV5-1,TRBJ2-1,ASSLDGRKQF
TRBV2,TRBJ2-3,ASQGLAGFSDTQY
TRBV7-9,TRBJ1-1,ASSFYLLGVNTEAF
TRBV2,TRBJ1-1,ASSRDFTAF
TRBV4-2,TRBJ1-5,ASSQGMGAHQPQH